The 14 T cell receptor beta chains below were found in one sample sequenced in a study of blood T cell repertoires in COVID-19. The table came from immunoSEQ multiplex PCR; TCRdb's copy has only in-frame clones and leaves some out. This sample carries about 68,000 clones, about 80% of them seen once, and the ten largest clones take roughly 12%. The sample taken for sequencing was peripheral blood. These receptors were collected from a human donor in a cohort sampled during active COVID-19.

The V gene is TRBV28, the J gene TRBJ1-2; 8 bases line up with TRBD1. The germline V gene encodes CDR1 MDHEN and CDR2 SYDVKM. The J segment lost 4 bases and the V segment lost 7 bases, leaving 5 bases of the junction unmatched. The CDR3 covers 13 residues. The CDR3 DNA sequence: TGTGCCAGCACTTCACAGGGGGGCTATGGCTACACCTTC. Its translation is CASTSQGGYGYTF.

This clone showed up just a few times. This rearrangement joins TRBV7-9 to TRBJ1-1; 8 bases line up with TRBD1. The germline CDR1 and CDR2 sequences are SEHNR and FQNEAQ (reference sequence). V trimming: 3 bases; J trimming: 7 bases; junction bases outside the gene matches: 13. The CDR3 totals 16 residues. The CDR3 sequence: CASSFMRGGQEGEAFF. The CDR3 coding sequence is TGTGCCAGCAGCTTCATGAGGGGGGGACAGGAGGGTGAAGCTTTCTTT.

The chain joins TRBV12-5 to TRBJ2-5, with 8 bases aligning to TRBD2. The germline CDR1 and CDR2 sequences are LGHNT and FRNRAP. The ends lost 6 bases at V and 4 bases at J; junction bases unmatched: 13. The CDR3 contains 16 residues. CDR3 amino acids: CASGRPGRVGGETQYF. The CDR3 coding sequence is TGTGCTAGTGGCCGCCCCGGGAGGGTAGGTGGAGAGACCCAGTACTTC.

The rearrangement joins TRBV28 to TRBJ1-2, with 7 bases aligning to TRBD1. The junction had 7 bases not matched to a gene; V was cut back by 3 bases and J by 0 bases. In germline, CDR1 is MDHEN, CDR2 SYDVKM. The CDR3 length is 16 residues. The CDR3 nucleotides read TGTGCCAGCAGTTTTTACAGGGGCAAAGCTAACTATGGCTACACCTTC. It specifies CASSFYRGKANYGYTF.

V usage is TRBV7-2 and J usage is TRBJ1-5; D unresolved. CDR1 and CDR2 from the germline V gene are SGHTA and FQGNSA. CDR3 length: 17 residues. Trimming shortened V by 1 base and J by 9 bases, and 22 bases separated the two germline ends. CDR3: CASSLEFAGSTQWPQHF. The CDR3 DNA follows: TGTGCCAGCAGCTTAGAGTTTGCAGGTTCCACCCAATGGCCCCAGCATTTT.

The V call is TRBV18, the J call TRBJ2-2, with D maybe TRBD1 (5 bases). This CDR3 comprises 15 residues. Between the trimmed V and J ends, which lost 2 bases and 4 bases, there was a span of 11 bases. The germline CDR1 and CDR2 sequences are KGHSH and LQKENI. The CDR3 bases are TGTGCCAGCTCACCAGGGCAGGGCGGCACCGGGGAGCTGTTTTTT. Translating it yields CASSPGQGGTGELFF.

The V call is TRBV6-5, the J call TRBJ1-1; D possibly corresponds to TRBD1 (5 bases). In germline, CDR1 is MNHEY, CDR2 SVGAGI. The CDR3 is made up of 13 amino acids. Trimming cost V 6 bases and J 6 bases, with 14 bases left between them. This CDR3 reads CASSRSSGPEAFF. In DNA, the CDR3 is TGTGCCAGCAGCCGCAGCTCAGGGCCTGAAGCTTTCTTT.

The CDR3 sequence: CASSLWGLSTDTQYF. Here the CDR3 DNA reads TGTGCCAGCAGTTTGTGGGGGCTGAGCACAGATACGCAGTATTTT. The V call is TRBV28, the J call TRBJ2-3; D possibly corresponds to TRBD1 (6 bases). V gave up 3 bases and J gave up 0 bases, with 10 bases separating them. There are 15 residues in the CDR3. CDR1 is MDHEN, CDR2 SYDVKM, per germline. The full variable domain, in which reference TRBV28 and TRBJ2-3 provide the parts outside the CDR3, is DVKVTQSSRYLVKRTGEKVFLECVQDMDHENMFWYRQDPGLGLRLIYFSYDVKMKEKGDIPEGYSVSREKKERFSLILESASTNQTSMYLCASSLWGLSTDTQYFGPGTRLTVL.

The chain has TRBV15 and TRBJ1-5; weak D call: TRBD1 (5 bases). This CDR3 has 14 residues. V gave up 1 base and J gave up 9 bases, with 13 bases separating them. The germline V gene has CDR1 LNHNV and CDR2 YYDKDF (reference sequence). CDR3 coding DNA: TGTGCCACCAGCAGAGGGGGCGGGGGGGGGCCCCAGCATTTT. As protein: CATSRGGGGGPQHF.

This clone was detected once. The V gene is TRBV5-5, the J gene TRBJ2-2; the D is unclear. The CDR3 spans 14 residues. Germline CDR1 is SGHKS and CDR2 is YYEKEE (reference sequence). V was trimmed by 1 base and J by 6 bases, leaving 10 bases between them. The CDR3 here is CASSLRFAAGELFF. CDR3 DNA: TGTGCCAGCAGCTTGAGATTTGCGGCCGGGGAGCTGTTTTTT.

The chain links TRBV5-6 to TRBJ2-5; D perhaps matches TRBD2 (5 bases). This CDR3 comprises 15 residues. The V gene lost 0 bases and the J gene lost 1 base, with 10 bases spanning the gap. Germline CDR1 and CDR2: SGHDT and YYEEEE. The CDR3 bases are TGTGCCAGCAGCTTGGGACGGGGTCCCCAAGAGACCCAGTACTTC. It codes for CASSLGRGPQETQYF.

The chain recombines TRBV29-1 with TRBJ2-7; the match to TRBD1 covers 7 bases. Germline loops: CDR1 SQVTM, CDR2 ANQGSEA. The ends lost 6 bases at V and 3 bases at J; junction bases unmatched: 8. The CDR3 is 13 residues long. The CDR3 sequence is CSVASGTVYEQYF. The CDR3 nucleotides read TGCAGCGTGGCTTCCGGGACAGTCTACGAGCAGTACTTC.

The CDR3 DNA reads TGTGCCAGCAGCACCCGGACAGGGATAAACACCGGGGAGCTGTTTTTT. As protein: CASSTRTGINTGELFF. This chain uses TRBV7-3 with TRBJ2-2; 8 bases align to TRBD1. The trim removed 5 bases at V and 2 bases at J, leaving 7 bases unmatched. This CDR3 has 16 residues. Per germline, CDR1 SGHTA and CDR2 FQGTGA.

The chain recombines TRBV5-1 with TRBJ1-1; 10 nucleotides line up with TRBD1. Germline V gives CDR1 SGHRS, CDR2 YFSETQ. Trimming took 3 bases from V and 4 from J; bases not matched to a gene: 6. CDR3 length: 15 residues. The CDR3 sequence: CASSWTGGMSTEAFF. The DNA for the CDR3 is TGCGCCAGCAGCTGGACAGGGGGGATGAGCACTGAAGCTTTCTTT.